The 23 T cell receptor beta chains below were found in one sample sequenced in a study of T-cell reconstitution after alpha-beta-depleted transplantation in children. Unique molecular identifiers were incorporated during preparation of the TCRbeta library. TCRdb used MiXCR to reprocess the PCR reads, holding one entry per CDR3 protein. The sample lists 500,000 to 600,000 distinct CDR3 sequences; about a sixth were seen once. The specimen comprised PBMCs from the stem cell graft donor, sampled from the stem cell graft. All receptors come from a human donor who donated a stem cell graft to a child with acute lymphoblastic leukemia.

This clonotype was counted only a few times. The chain employs TRBV27 and TRBJ2-2; D is uncertain. V was shortened by 3 bases and J by 5 bases, with 10 bases between the two germline ends. The CDR3 runs 14 residues. Per germline, CDR1 MNHEY and CDR2 SMNVEV (reference sequence). In DNA form, the CDR3 reads TGTGCCAGCAGTTTTACATGGGGAACCGGGGAGCTGTTTTTT. This translates into CASSFTWGTGELFF.

The chain couples TRBV29-1 to TRBJ1-1; D is unresolved. The CDR3 has 12 amino acids. Germline V gene sequence: CDR1 SQVTM, CDR2 ANQGSEA. Trimming shortened V by 5 bases and J by 7 bases, and 14 bases separated the two germline ends. As DNA, the CDR3 is TGCAGCGTTTACGTTTGGAGCGGTGAAGCTTTCTTT. Protein: CSVYVWSGEAFF.

This clonotype has only a few counts. The chain recombines TRBV10-3 with TRBJ1-1; D perhaps matches TRBD1 (6 bases). The CDR3 has 15 amino acids. The V end lost 10 bases, the J end lost 0 bases, and 18 bases lay between the germline ends. The germline V gene encodes CDR1 ENHRY and CDR2 SYGVKD. CDR3 nucleotide sequence: TGTGCCACGACAGGATTTTCGGGTGTGAACACTGAAGCTTTCTTT. Protein sequence: CATTGFSGVNTEAFF.

This chain connects TRBV12-3 or TRBV12-4 to TRBJ1-2; 8 bases are shared with TRBD1. This CDR3 is 13 amino acids long. Trimming at V came to 4 bases and at J to 8 bases, leaving 6 bases not matched to a gene. The CDR3 reads CASSSQGAEGYTF. The CDR3 bases are TGTGCCAGCAGTTCGCAGGGGGCTGAGGGCTACACCTTC.

The V gene is TRBV3-1, the J gene TRBJ2-5; TRBD2 aligns across 10 bases. The CDR3 consists of 15 residues. With V trimmed by 4 bases and J by 3 bases, 5 bases remained unmatched. Germline V CDR1 and CDR2: LGHDT, YNNKEL (reference sequence). The CDR3 reads CASSPWTSGKETQYF. The CDR3 bases are TGTGCCAGCAGCCCCTGGACTAGCGGAAAAGAGACCCAGTACTTC.

This clonotype was counted only a few times. J is TRBJ2-1 and V is TRBV20-1; 8 bases line up with TRBD2. In germline, CDR1 is DFQATT, CDR2 SNEGSKA (reference sequence). The CDR3 length is 14 residues. The V gene end was trimmed by 3 bases and the J gene end by 1 base; junction bases not matched to a gene: 2. The CDR3 nucleotides are TGCAGTGCTAGCGGGAGGGTTTCCTACAATGAGCAGTTCTTC. As protein: CSASGRVSYNEQFF.

The table lists this clonotype with a few counts. The chain uses TRBV7-9 and TRBJ2-3, with D possibly TRBD2 on 5 matching bases. Germline CDR1 reads SEHNR; CDR2 reads FQNEAQ (reference sequence). Trimming pared 3 bases from V and 4 bases from J, leaving 14 bases between. CDR3 length: 15 amino acids. CDR3 sequence reads: CASSFPSGTPDTQYF. The DNA for the CDR3 is TGTGCCAGCAGCTTCCCGAGCGGCACCCCAGATACGCAGTATTTT.

The chain carries TRBV12-3 or TRBV12-4 and TRBJ2-7; 8 nucleotides agree with TRBD2. V shed 6 bases, J shed 1 base, and the junction held 5 bases outside the gene matches. The CDR3 runs 14 residues. CDR3 nucleotides: TGTGCCAGCAGACAAAGCGGGAGTTCCTACGAGCAGTACTTC. It is translated as CASRQSGSSYEQYF.

The V gene is TRBV30, the J gene TRBJ1-1; no clear D gene. The germline V and J ends were trimmed by 0 bases and 4 bases, with 9 bases remaining between them. Germline CDR1 GTSNPN, CDR2 SVGIG (reference sequence). The CDR3 spans 13 residues. CDR3 region: CAWSVSPGTEAFF. Written as DNA, the CDR3 is TGTGCCTGGAGTGTATCCCCGGGCACTGAAGCTTTCTTT.

This clonotype was seen a few times. The chain links TRBV15 to TRBJ2-5, with 10 bases matching TRBD1. The CDR3 covers 15 residues. Trimming took 3 bases from V and 4 from J; bases not matched to a gene: 5. Germline CDR1 reads LNHNV; CDR2 reads YYDKDF (reference sequence). CDR3 sequence: CATSRDRGWGETQYF. The CDR3 DNA follows: TGTGCCACCAGCAGGGACAGGGGGTGGGGAGAGACCCAGTACTTC.

This clonotype was seen a few times. The chain has TRBV27 and TRBJ2-7, with 9 bases identical to TRBD2. The length of the CDR3 is 15 residues. The J segment lost 4 bases and the V segment lost 8 bases, leaving 12 bases of the junction unmatched. Germline V lookup: CDR1 MNHEY, CDR2 SMNVEV (reference sequence). The DNA of the CDR3 is TGTGCCAGCTCAATCATAGCGGGAGTTTCTTACGAGCAGTACTTC. This gives the protein CASSIIAGVSYEQYF.

This clonotype was seen a handful of times. J is TRBJ2-3 and V is TRBV11-2; 8 nucleotides agree with TRBD2. Looked up from germline, CDR1 is SGHAT and CDR2 is FQNNGV. CDR3 length: 16 residues. J was trimmed by 2 bases and V by 2 bases; bases with no gene match: 6. CDR3 coding DNA: TGTGCCAGCAGCTTACCCGGGACTAGACTCACAGATACGCAGTATTTT. Translated, it gives CASSLPGTRLTDTQYF.

The chain links TRBV29-1 to TRBJ2-3, with D possibly matching TRBD2 (6 bases). The CDR3 extends over 14 amino acids. Trimming pared 4 bases from V and 0 bases from J, leaving 11 bases between. Germline V CDR1 and CDR2: SQVTM, ANQGSEA. CDR3 nucleotide sequence: TGCAGCGTTGGAATAGCGGAAAGCACAGATACGCAGTATTTT. As protein: CSVGIAESTDTQYF.

This clonotype was counted at least ten times. This sequence joins TRBV20-1 and TRBJ2-5, with D possibly TRBD1 on 5 matching bases. The CDR3 is 11 residues long. Germline assignment: CDR1 DFQATT and CDR2 SNEGSKA (reference sequence). Trimming took 3 bases from V and 7 from J, leaving 9 bases between them. CDR3 DNA sequence: TGCAGTGCTAGCGGCCAGGGGACCCAGTACTTC. Translation gives CSASGQGTQYF.

This clonotype was observed a handful of times. The CDR3 loop reads CASSQSERADPSDEQFF. CDR3 DNA sequence: TGTGCCAGCAGCCAATCCGAGCGGGCCGACCCTTCGGATGAGCAGTTCTTC. This chain connects TRBV3-1 to TRBJ2-1; weak D call: TRBD2 (6 bases). The V gene's germline CDR1 is LGHDT and CDR2 YNNKEL (reference sequence). The CDR3 has 17 residues. V shed 2 bases and J shed 8 bases, with 22 bases lying between them.

This sequence joins TRBV6-1 and TRBJ1-2; TRBD1 agrees at 9 bases. The length of the CDR3 is 15 residues. The V and J ends lost 6 bases and 4 bases, in that order; junction bases with no gene match: 9. CDR1 and CDR2 from the germline V gene are MNHNS and SASEGT. CDR3 nucleotide sequence: TGTGCCAGCAGACAGGGGACAGGGTCGAGCTATGGCTACACCTTC. This codes for CASRQGTGSSYGYTF.

This chain connects TRBV5-2 to TRBJ2-3; the tabulated D call, TRBD2, remains unverified against the DNA. TRBV5-2 is marked as a pseudogene. CDR3 size: 14 residues. CDR3 sequence (DNA): TGTGCCAGCAATACTCCCGTTCGCACAGATACGCAGTATTTT. The encoded protein is CASNTPVRTDTQYF.

The V call is TRBV24-1, the J call TRBJ2-2, with 7 positions matching TRBD1. Per the germline V gene, CDR1 is KGHDR and CDR2 is SFDVKD. V was clipped by 3 bases and J by 5 bases; unmatched bases: 5. The CDR3 covers 15 residues. The CDR3: CATSDEGAGTGELFF. The CDR3 coding sequence is TGTGCCACCAGTGATGAGGGGGCTGGGACCGGGGAGCTGTTTTTT.

Details on this clonotype: The CDR3 does not close with the conserved phenylalanine or tryptophan, likely indicating a read error. The chain is built from TRBV27 and TRBJ2-7, with TRBD2 identical over 15 bases. The CDR3 has 18 amino acids. Per the germline V gene, CDR1 is MNHEY and CDR2 is SMNVEV (reference sequence). The CDR3 region has the DNA TGTGCCAGCAGTTACCTTTCGGGACTAGCGGGAGGATCCTCCGAGCAGTACCTC. It translates to CASSYLSGLAGGSSEQYL.

This clonotype has a handful of counts. The rearrangement joins TRBV27 to TRBJ2-3, with 13 bases matching TRBD2. The V gene end was trimmed by 5 bases and the J gene end by 2 bases; junction bases not matched to a gene: 10. The germline CDR1 and CDR2 sequences are MNHEY and SMNVEV (reference sequence). This CDR3 is 18 amino acids long. CDR3: CASSQGLAGIDLTDTQYF. The CDR3 DNA sequence: TGTGCCAGCAGTCAGGGACTAGCGGGAATCGATCTCACAGATACGCAGTATTTT.

This chain joins TRBV5-6 and TRBJ2-3; 9 bases align to TRBD1. The germline gives CDR1 SGHDT, CDR2 YYEEEE. V shed 3 bases, J shed 1 base, and the junction held 9 bases outside the gene matches. CDR3 size: 17 residues. CDR3: CASSSLRRDRGTDTQYF. The CDR3 region has the DNA TGTGCCAGCAGCTCACTCCGCCGGGACAGGGGCACAGATACGCAGTATTTT.

This clonotype was observed many times. The chain employs TRBV7-9 and TRBJ2-1; 8 bases fit TRBD1. Germline V lookup: CDR1 SEHNR, CDR2 FQNEAQ (reference sequence). The V and J ends lost 3 bases and 5 bases, in that order; junction bases with no gene match: 6. There are 15 residues in the CDR3. CDR3 sequence: CASSFPGQVDNEQFF. The DNA for the CDR3 is TGTGCCAGCAGCTTCCCGGGACAGGTAGACAATGAGCAGTTCTTC.

The chain couples TRBV7-2 to TRBJ2-1; D not certain. Germline V gives CDR1 SGHTA, CDR2 FQGNSA. The CDR3 loop spans 17 amino acids. Trimming left V 5 bases short and J 0 bases short, with 17 bases between. CDR3 nucleotide sequence: TGTGCCAGCAGCCCGAGCCTGCGGCTGCTCTCCTACAATGAGCAGTTCTTC. Translating it yields CASSPSLRLLSYNEQFF.